Below are 22 T cell receptor beta chains sequenced from a single sample in a study of T cell responses to AZD1222 COVID-19 vaccine. Assay used: immunoSEQ multiplex PCR; TCRdb lists only in-frame clones, some missing. The sample records roughly 180,000 clones, 90% being singletons. Sequenced material: peripheral blood, taken on day 0 of AZD1222 vaccination. The receptors were sampled from an adult in good health.

The V and J genes are TRBV30 and TRBJ1-1; tentative D call: TRBD1 (6 bases). Germline values: CDR1 GTSNPN, CDR2 SVGIG (reference sequence). The CDR3 spans 15 residues. The V gene lost 0 bases and the J gene lost 6 bases, with 17 bases spanning the gap. The CDR3 nucleotides read TGTGCCTGGAGTGTACGGGTTTTGGGGGCCTCTGAAGCTTTCTTT. Its translation is CAWSVRVLGASEAFF.

The V gene is TRBV24-1, the J gene TRBJ1-2; 9 bases agree with TRBD1. Germline CDR1 KGHDR, CDR2 SFDVKD. The trim removed 5 bases at V and 5 bases at J, leaving 14 bases unmatched. This CDR3 comprises 17 residues. CDR3 in DNA: TGTGCCACCAGTGCGGACTATTTTTGGGACAGGGAGTATGGCTACACCTTC. It is translated as CATSADYFWDREYGYTF.

V usage is TRBV5-5 and J usage is TRBJ1-5; D uncertain. Trimming left V 0 bases short and J 0 bases short, with 7 bases between. The CDR3 extends over 15 amino acids. Germline CDR1 and CDR2: SGHKS and YYEKEE (reference sequence). The DNA for the CDR3 is TGTGCCAGCAGCTTGGAGGGTTATAGCAATCAGCCCCAGCATTTT. Translation: CASSLEGYSNQPQHF.

The chain joins TRBV6-2 or TRBV6-3 to TRBJ2-7; TRBD2 agrees at 15 bases. J gave up 2 bases and V 5 bases, and 1 base lay outside the gene matches. Germline loops: CDR1 MNHEY, CDR2 SVGEGT. This CDR3 is built from 15 residues. The CDR3 DNA reads TGTGCCAGCAGTCGGACTAGCGGGGGGGCCTACGAGCAGTACTTC. Protein sequence: CASSRTSGGAYEQYF.

This sequence joins TRBV5-6 and TRBJ2-2; 7 nucleotides align to TRBD1. V lost 1 base, J lost 5 bases, and 8 bases stayed unmatched. The CDR3 has 16 residues. CDR1 is SGHDT, CDR2 YYEEEE, per germline. CDR3 DNA sequence: TGTGCCAGCAGCTTGTCGCCAGGGGGATCGACCGGGGAGCTGTTTTTT. It translates to CASSLSPGGSTGELFF.

This chain connects TRBV5-6 to TRBJ1-2; D is unresolved. The CDR3 spans 16 residues. Per germline, CDR1 SGHDT and CDR2 YYEEEE. The V end lost 4 bases, the J end lost 4 bases, and 20 bases lay between the germline ends. The CDR3 bases are TGTGCCAGCAGCCCCGATACGGCGCGGGCCGCCTATGGCTACACCTTC. Its translation: CASSPDTARAAYGYTF. The full variable domain, completed using reference TRBV5-6 and TRBJ1-2, is DAGVTQSPTHLIKTRGQQVTLRCSPKSGHDTVSWYQQALGQGPQFIFQYYEEEERQRGNFPDRFSGHQFPNYSSELNVNALLLGDSALYLCASSPDTARAAYGYTFGSGTRLTVV.

This chain links TRBV7-2 with TRBJ1-4, with D unclear. The CDR3 extends over 13 amino acids. V was pared by 2 bases and J by 5 bases, with 6 bases between. Germline-derived CDR1 and CDR2 are SGHTA and FQGNSA. The CDR3 here is CASSLLQNEKLFF. CDR3 DNA sequence: TGTGCCAGCAGCTTATTACAGAATGAAAAACTGTTTTTT.

This clone was seen only once. The chain carries TRBV7-2 and TRBJ1-2; 10 bases fit TRBD1. Germline values: CDR1 SGHTA, CDR2 FQGNSA. This CDR3 has 18 amino acids. Trimming at V came to 4 bases and at J to 2 bases, leaving 13 bases not matched to a gene. CDR3 nucleotides: TGTGCCAGCAGCTCAAAAGGGGTGTGGGGACAGGGGAACTATGGCTACACCTTC. It specifies CASSSKGVWGQGNYGYTF.

The J gene is TRBJ2-1, the V gene TRBV6-5; D possibly uses TRBD1 or TRBD2 (5 bases each). Per germline, CDR1 MNHEY and CDR2 SVGAGI. With 0 bases removed from V and 8 bases from J, the gap between germline ends came to 14 bases. This CDR3 has 15 amino acids. As DNA, the CDR3 is TGTGCCAGCAGTTACTCGACAGCTGGGGACGATGAGCAGTTCTTC. Translating it yields CASSYSTAGDDEQFF.

J is TRBJ2-3 and V is TRBV27, with a possible D match to TRBD1 (5 bases). CDR1 is MNHEY and CDR2 is SMNVEV in the germline V gene (reference sequence). CDR3 length: 13 amino acids. The V gene lost 6 bases and the J gene lost 2 bases, with 9 bases spanning the gap. The CDR3 sequence: CASRLRDTDTQYF. CDR3 in DNA: TGTGCCAGCAGACTCAGGGACACAGATACGCAGTATTTT.

V gene TRBV14 combines with J gene TRBJ1-1; D is ambiguous. There are 14 residues in the CDR3. V was shortened by 1 base and J by 7 bases, with 13 bases between the two germline ends. From germline, CDR1 is SGHDN and CDR2 FVKESK. CDR3 residues: CASSQALRAGEAFF. CDR3 sequence (DNA): TGTGCCAGCAGCCAAGCACTCCGGGCCGGTGAAGCTTTCTTT.

The chain carries TRBV15 and TRBJ2-1, with D uncertain. Germline V CDR1 and CDR2: LNHNV, YYDKDF (reference sequence). Trimming cost V 0 bases and J 10 bases, with 10 bases left between them. CDR3 size: 13 residues. The CDR3 loop is CATSRDRPSEQFF. The CDR3 bases are TGTGCCACCAGCAGAGACAGGCCTTCGGAGCAGTTCTTC.

The rearrangement joins TRBV5-8 to TRBJ2-5, with 12 nucleotides matching TRBD1. Germline trimming cut 0 bases from V and 5 bases from J; bases unmatched to any gene: 2. Germline CDR1 reads SGHTS; CDR2 reads YDEGEE. The CDR3 runs 15 residues. The DNA for the CDR3 is TGTGCCAGCAGCTTGGGGGACAGGGGGCGGGAGACCCAGTACTTC. Translation: CASSLGDRGRETQYF. Using reference TRBV5-8 and TRBJ2-5 for the parts outside the CDR3, the full variable domain is EAGVTQSPTHLIKTRGQQATLRCSPISGHTSVYWYQQALGLGLQFLLWYDEGEERNRGNFPPRFSGRQFPNYSSELNVNALELEDSALYLCASSLGDRGRETQYFGPGTRLLVL.

The rearrangement links TRBV27 to TRBJ2-1; 10 bases align to TRBD2. The CDR3 runs to 16 residues. CDR1 and CDR2 from the germline V gene are MNHEY and SMNVEV (reference sequence). V trimming: 4 bases; J trimming: 10 bases; junction bases outside the gene matches: 13. CDR3 nucleotides: TGTGCCAGCAGTTCCCTAGCGGGGGCCCAGTTTAGGGAGCAGTTCTTC. Protein sequence: CASSSLAGAQFREQFF.

The chain uses TRBV4-2 and TRBJ1-6; D remains unclear. CDR1 is LGHNA and CDR2 is YNFKEQ in the germline V gene. The CDR3 loop spans 13 amino acids. The V end lost 0 bases, the J end lost 9 bases, and 6 bases lay between the germline ends. The CDR3 bases are TGTGCCAGCAGCCAAGACGAAGCTTCACCCCTCCACTTT. It encodes CASSQDEASPLHF.

A single count supports this clone. This chain connects TRBV7-3 to TRBJ2-3; D is possibly TRBD1 (6 bases). Trimming took off 5 bases at V and 5 bases at J, with 11 bases between the two ends. The germline gives CDR1 SGHTA, CDR2 FQGTGA. This CDR3 region has 13 residues. The CDR3 DNA sequence: TGTGCCAGCAGCAAGGACAGTGTAGATACGCAGTATTTT. This sequence encodes CASSKDSVDTQYF.

The chain uses TRBV30 and TRBJ1-1, with D unresolved. Germline lookup yields CDR1 GTSNPN and CDR2 SVGIG (reference sequence). Trimming took 3 bases from V and 1 from J, leaving 9 bases between them. This CDR3 is 13 amino acids long. CDR3: CAWRPTSNTEAFF. The CDR3 nucleotides are TGTGCCTGGAGGCCCACATCGAACACTGAAGCTTTCTTT.

In regard to this clone: The junction departs from the called germline gene at one end, perhaps through a read error. This CDR3 is also generated by other DNA sequences in the sample. V and J are TRBV5-1 and TRBJ1-1; D may be TRBD1 (6 bases). The CDR3 covers 13 residues. Germline V CDR1 and CDR2: SGHRS, YFSETQ. CDR3 protein: CASSLEWDTEAFF. The CDR3 DNA reads TGCGCCAGCAGCTTGGAGTGGGACACTGAGGCTTTCTTT.

This chain connects TRBV5-6 to TRBJ2-3; D might be TRBD1 (7 bases). The V end was cut by 5 bases, the J end by 0 bases, with 22 bases between. Germline V CDR1 and CDR2: SGHDT, YYEEEE. The CDR3 is 18 residues long. CDR3 loop: CASSLEGQTRWSTDTQYF. CDR3 DNA sequence: TGTGCCAGCAGTCTGGAGGGACAGACGAGATGGAGCACAGATACGCAGTATTTT.

The chain links TRBV6-5 to TRBJ2-7; weak D call: TRBD2 (6 bases). CDR3 length: 12 amino acids. Germline V gene sequence: CDR1 MNHEY, CDR2 SVGAGI. V dropped 5 bases and J dropped 2 bases, with 7 bases sitting between them. The CDR3 DNA follows: TGTGCCAGCAGTCCGGGGGCCTACGAGCAGTACTTC. Its translation is CASSPGAYEQYF.

The chain is built from TRBV6-5 and TRBJ1-5; weak D call: TRBD1 (5 bases). There are 15 residues in the CDR3. CDR1 and CDR2 from the germline V gene are MNHEY and SVGAGI. Trimming took 2 bases from V and 5 from J, leaving 13 bases between them. The CDR3, as DNA: TGTGCCAGCAGTTACAGGCAGGGAAGGGATCAGCCCCAGCATTTT. This encodes CASSYRQGRDQPQHF.

This clone was found a few times. This chain joins TRBV9 and TRBJ2-7; D assignment may be TRBD1 or TRBD2 (5 bases each). Trimming took off 3 bases at V and 2 bases at J, with 12 bases between the two ends. The CDR3 spans 14 residues. CDR1 and CDR2 (germline): SGDLS, YYNGEE. The CDR3 sequence is CASSARQRPYEQYF. CDR3 DNA sequence: TGTGCCAGCAGCGCACGACAGCGGCCCTACGAGCAGTACTTC. The full variable domain, in which reference TRBV9 and TRBJ2-7 provide the parts outside the CDR3, is DSGVTQTPKHLITATGQRVTLRCSPRSGDLSVYWYQQSLDQGLQFLIQYYNGEERAKGNILERFSAQQFPDLHSELNLSSLELGDSALYFCASSARQRPYEQYFGPGTRLTVT.